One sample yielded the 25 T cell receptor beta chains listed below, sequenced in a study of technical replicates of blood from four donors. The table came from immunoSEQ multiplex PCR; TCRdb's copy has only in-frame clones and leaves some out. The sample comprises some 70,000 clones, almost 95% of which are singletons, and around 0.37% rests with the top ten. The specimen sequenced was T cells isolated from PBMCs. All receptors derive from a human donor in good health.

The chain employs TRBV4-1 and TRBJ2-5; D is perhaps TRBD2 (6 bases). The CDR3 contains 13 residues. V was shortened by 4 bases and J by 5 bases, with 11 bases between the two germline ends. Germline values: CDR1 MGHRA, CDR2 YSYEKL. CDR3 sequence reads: CASSRLVGETQYF. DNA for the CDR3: TGCGCCAGCAGCCGACTAGTTGGGGAGACCCAGTACTTC.

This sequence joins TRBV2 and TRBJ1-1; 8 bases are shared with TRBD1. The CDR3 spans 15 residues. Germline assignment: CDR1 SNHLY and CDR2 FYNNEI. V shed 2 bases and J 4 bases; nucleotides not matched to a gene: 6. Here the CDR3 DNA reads TGTGCCAGCAGTGAAAGACAGGGGCGTTTCACTGAAGCTTTCTTT. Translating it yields CASSERQGRFTEAFF.

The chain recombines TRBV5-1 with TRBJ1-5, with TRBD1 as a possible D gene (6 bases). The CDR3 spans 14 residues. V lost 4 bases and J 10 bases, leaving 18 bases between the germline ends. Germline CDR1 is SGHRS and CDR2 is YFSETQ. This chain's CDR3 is CASSPSPGADPQHF. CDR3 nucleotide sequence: TGCGCCAGCAGCCCCTCGCCAGGGGCCGATCCCCAGCATTTT. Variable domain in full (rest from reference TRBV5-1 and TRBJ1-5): KAGVTQTPRYLIKTRGQQVTLSCSPISGHRSVSWYQQTPGQGLQFLFEYFSETQRNKGNFPGRFSGRQFSNSRSEMNVSTLELGDSALYLCASSPSPGADPQHFGDGTRLSIL.

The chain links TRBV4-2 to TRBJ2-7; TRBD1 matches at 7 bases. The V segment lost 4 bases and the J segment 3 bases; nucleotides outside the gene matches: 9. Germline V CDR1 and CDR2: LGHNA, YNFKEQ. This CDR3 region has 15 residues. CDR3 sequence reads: CASSREGQALYEQYF. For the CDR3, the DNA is TGTGCCAGCAGCCGAGAAGGACAGGCCCTCTACGAGCAGTACTTC.

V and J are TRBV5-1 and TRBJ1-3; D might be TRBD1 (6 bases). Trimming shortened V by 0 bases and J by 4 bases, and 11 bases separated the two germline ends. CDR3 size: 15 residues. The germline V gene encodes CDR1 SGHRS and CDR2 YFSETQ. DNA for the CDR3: TGCGCCAGCAGCTTGGAATGGGGGCGAGGAAACACCATATATTTT. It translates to CASSLEWGRGNTIYF.

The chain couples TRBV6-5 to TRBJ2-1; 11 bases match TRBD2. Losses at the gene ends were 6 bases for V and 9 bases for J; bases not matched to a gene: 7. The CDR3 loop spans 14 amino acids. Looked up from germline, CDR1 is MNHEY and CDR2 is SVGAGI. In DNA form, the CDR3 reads TGTGCCAGCAGCTCCCTAGCGGGAGGCGGTGAGCAGTTCTTC. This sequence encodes CASSSLAGGGEQFF.

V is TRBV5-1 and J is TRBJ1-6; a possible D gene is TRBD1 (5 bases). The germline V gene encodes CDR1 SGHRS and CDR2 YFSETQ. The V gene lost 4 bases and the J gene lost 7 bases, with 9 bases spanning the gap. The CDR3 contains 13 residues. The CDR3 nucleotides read TGCGCCAGCAGCGCGGGGCAGAATTCACCCCTCCACTTT. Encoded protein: CASSAGQNSPLHF.

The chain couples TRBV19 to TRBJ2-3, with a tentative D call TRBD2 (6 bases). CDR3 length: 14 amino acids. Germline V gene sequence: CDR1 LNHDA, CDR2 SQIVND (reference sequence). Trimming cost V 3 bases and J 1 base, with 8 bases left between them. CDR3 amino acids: CASSMGGGTDTQYF. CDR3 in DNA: TGTGCCAGTAGTATGGGCGGGGGCACAGATACGCAGTATTTT.

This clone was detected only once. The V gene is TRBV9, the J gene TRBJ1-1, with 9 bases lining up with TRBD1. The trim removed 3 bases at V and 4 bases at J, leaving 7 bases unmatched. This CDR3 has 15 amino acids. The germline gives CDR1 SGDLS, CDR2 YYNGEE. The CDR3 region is CASSGTGAGSTEAFF. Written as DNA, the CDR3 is TGTGCCAGCAGCGGGACAGGGGCCGGGAGCACTGAAGCTTTCTTT.

CDR3 sequence: CASSLLADTGGNQPQHF. As DNA, the CDR3 is TGTGCCAGCAGCTTGTTGGCGGATACGGGGGGCAATCAGCCCCAGCATTTT. This sequence joins TRBV5-5 and TRBJ1-5; a weak D match, TRBD1 (5 bases). CDR1 is SGHKS and CDR2 is YYEKEE in the germline V gene (reference sequence). The CDR3 runs 17 residues. Trimming shortened V by 1 base and J by 2 bases, and 16 bases separated the two germline ends.

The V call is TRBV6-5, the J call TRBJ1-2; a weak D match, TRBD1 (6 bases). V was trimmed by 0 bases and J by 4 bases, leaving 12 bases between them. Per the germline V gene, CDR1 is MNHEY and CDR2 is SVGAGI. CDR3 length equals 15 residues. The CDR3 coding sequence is TGTGCCAGCAGTTACTCCGGTAGACAGGCCTATGGCTACACCTTC. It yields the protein CASSYSGRQAYGYTF.

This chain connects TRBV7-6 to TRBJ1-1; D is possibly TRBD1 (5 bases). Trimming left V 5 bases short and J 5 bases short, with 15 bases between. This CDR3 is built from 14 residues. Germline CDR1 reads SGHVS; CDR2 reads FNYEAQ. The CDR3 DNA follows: TGTGCCAGCAGCCTTGGGGGGTTGGATACTGAAGCTTTCTTT. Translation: CASSLGGLDTEAFF.

The CDR3 nucleotides are TGTGCCAGCCAAAGGACAGAACAATACGAGCAGTACTTC. This translates into CASQRTEQYEQYF. This chain connects TRBV11-2 to TRBJ2-7, with a possible D match to TRBD1 (6 bases). The germline V gene has CDR1 SGHAT and CDR2 FQNNGV. The CDR3 is made up of 13 amino acids. V lost 8 bases and J lost 4, with 15 bases in between.

The CDR3 spells CASSLMGQGNTEAFF. CDR3 DNA sequence: TGTGCCAGCAGCTTAATGGGACAGGGGAACACTGAAGCTTTCTTT. The J gene is TRBJ1-1, the V gene TRBV7-2, with TRBD1 identical over 9 bases. Germline CDR1 and CDR2: SGHTA and FQGNSA. This CDR3 is 15 amino acids long. The ends lost 2 bases at V and 1 base at J; junction bases unmatched: 2. The entire variable domain, with the rest obtained from reference TRBV7-2 and TRBJ1-1, is as follows: GAGVSQSPSNKVTEKGKDVELRCDPISGHTALYWYRQSLGQGLEFLIYFQGNSAPDKSGLPSDRFSAERTGGSVSTLTIQRTQQEDSAVYLCASSLMGQGNTEAFFGQGTRLTVV.

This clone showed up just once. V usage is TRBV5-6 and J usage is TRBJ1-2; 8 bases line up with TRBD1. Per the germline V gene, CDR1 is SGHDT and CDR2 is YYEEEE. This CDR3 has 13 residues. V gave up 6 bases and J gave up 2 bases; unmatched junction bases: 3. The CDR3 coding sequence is TGTGCCAGCATCTACAGGGGGAACTATGGCTACACCTTC. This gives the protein CASIYRGNYGYTF.

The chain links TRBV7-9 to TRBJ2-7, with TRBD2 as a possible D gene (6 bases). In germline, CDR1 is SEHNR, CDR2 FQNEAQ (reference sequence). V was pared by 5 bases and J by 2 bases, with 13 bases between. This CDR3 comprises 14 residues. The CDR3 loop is CASSRLTSTYEQYF. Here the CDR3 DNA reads TGTGCCAGCAGCCGATTAACTAGCACCTACGAGCAGTACTTC.

CDR3 sequence reads: CASSYSQISGNTIYF. CDR3 coding DNA: TGTGCCAGCAGTTACTCACAGATCTCTGGAAACACCATATATTTT. The rearrangement joins TRBV6-5 to TRBJ1-3; no clear D. Germline V CDR1 and CDR2: MNHEY, SVGAGI. This CDR3 is built from 15 residues. Trimming took off 0 bases at V and 0 bases at J, with 6 bases between the two ends.

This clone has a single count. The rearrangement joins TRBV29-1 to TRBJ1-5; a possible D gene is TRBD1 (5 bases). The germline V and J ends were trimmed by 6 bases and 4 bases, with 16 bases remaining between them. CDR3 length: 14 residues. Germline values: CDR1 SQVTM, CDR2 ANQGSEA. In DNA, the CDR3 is TGCAGCGTGGATAGCGGGACGGATAATCAGCCCCAGCATTTT. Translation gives CSVDSGTDNQPQHF.

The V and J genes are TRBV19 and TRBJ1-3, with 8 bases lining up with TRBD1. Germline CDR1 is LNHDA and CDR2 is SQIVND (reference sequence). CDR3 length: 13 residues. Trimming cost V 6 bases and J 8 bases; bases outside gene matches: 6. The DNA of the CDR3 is TGTGCCAGTAGGCTTCAGGGGGCCGACACCATATATTTT. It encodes CASRLQGADTIYF.

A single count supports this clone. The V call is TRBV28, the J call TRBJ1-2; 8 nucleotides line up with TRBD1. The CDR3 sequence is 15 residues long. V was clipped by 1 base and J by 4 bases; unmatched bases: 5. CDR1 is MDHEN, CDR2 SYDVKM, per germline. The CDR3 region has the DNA TGTGCCAGCAGTTTATCCACCGGACAGGGCTATGGCTACACCTTC. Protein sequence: CASSLSTGQGYGYTF.

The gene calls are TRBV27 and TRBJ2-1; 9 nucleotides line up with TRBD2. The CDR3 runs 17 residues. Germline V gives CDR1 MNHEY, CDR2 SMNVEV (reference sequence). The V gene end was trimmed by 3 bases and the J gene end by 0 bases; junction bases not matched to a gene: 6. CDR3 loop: CASSFGLAGLSYNEQFF. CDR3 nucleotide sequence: TGTGCCAGCAGTTTCGGTCTAGCGGGACTCTCCTACAATGAGCAGTTCTTC.

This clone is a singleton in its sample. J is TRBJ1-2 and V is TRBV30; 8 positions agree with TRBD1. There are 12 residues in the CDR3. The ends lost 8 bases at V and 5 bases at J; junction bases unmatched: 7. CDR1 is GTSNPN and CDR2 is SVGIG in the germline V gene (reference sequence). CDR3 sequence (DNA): TGTGCCGGGACAGGATTAGGTTATGGCTACACCTTC. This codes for CAGTGLGYGYTF.

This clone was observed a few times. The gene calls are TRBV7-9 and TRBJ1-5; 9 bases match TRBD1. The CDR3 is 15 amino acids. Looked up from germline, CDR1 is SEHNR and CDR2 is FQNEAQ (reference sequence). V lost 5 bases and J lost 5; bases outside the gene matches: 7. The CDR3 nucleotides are TGTGCCAGCAGCCCGTTGGACAGGGGCCATCAGCCCCAGCATTTT. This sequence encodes CASSPLDRGHQPQHF.

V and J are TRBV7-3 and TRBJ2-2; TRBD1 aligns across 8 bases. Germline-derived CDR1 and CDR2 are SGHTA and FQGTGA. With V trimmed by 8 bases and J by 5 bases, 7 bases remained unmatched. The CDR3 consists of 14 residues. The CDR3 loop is CASARDRSTGELFF. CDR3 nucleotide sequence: TGTGCCAGCGCGAGGGACAGGTCGACCGGGGAGCTGTTTTTT.

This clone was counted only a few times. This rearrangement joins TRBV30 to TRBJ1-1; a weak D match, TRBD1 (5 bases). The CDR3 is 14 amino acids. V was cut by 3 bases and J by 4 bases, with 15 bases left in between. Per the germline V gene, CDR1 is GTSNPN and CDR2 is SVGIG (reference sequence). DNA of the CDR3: TGTGCCTGGAGCCCAGGGTATGAAAGCACTGAAGCTTTCTTT. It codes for CAWSPGYESTEAFF. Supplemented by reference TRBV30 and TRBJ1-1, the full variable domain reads SQTIHQWPATLVQPVGSPLSLECTVEGTSNPNLYWYRQAAGRGLQLLFYSVGIGQISSEVPQNLSASRPQDRQFILSSKKLLLSDSGFYLCAWSPGYESTEAFFGQGTRLTVV.